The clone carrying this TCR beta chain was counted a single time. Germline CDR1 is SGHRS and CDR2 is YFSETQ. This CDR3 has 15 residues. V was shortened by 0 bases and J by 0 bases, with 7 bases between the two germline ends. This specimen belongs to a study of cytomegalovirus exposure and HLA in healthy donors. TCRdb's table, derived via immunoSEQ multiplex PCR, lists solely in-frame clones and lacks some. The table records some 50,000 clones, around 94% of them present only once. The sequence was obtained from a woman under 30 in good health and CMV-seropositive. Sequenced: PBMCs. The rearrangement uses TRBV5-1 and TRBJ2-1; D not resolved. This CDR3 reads CASSLEISSYNEQFF. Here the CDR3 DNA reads TGCGCCAGCAGCTTGGAGATCAGCTCCTACAATGAGCAGTTCTTC.